This note documents a single T cell receptor beta chain sequence. V was clipped by 7 bases and J by 0 bases, with 22 bases between them. CDR1 and CDR2 (germline): MDHEN, SYDVKM. The CDR3 spans 18 residues. Sequencing used immunoSEQ multiplex PCR; TCRdb keeps in-frame clones, though not all of them. The sample holds about 41,000 clones; 89% are singletons and the top ten take under 0.8%. The sample originates from a study of T cell changes during pregnancy in multiple sclerosis. The V and J genes are TRBV28 and TRBJ1-5; tentative D call: TRBD1 (6 bases). This TCR came from a female donor with multiple sclerosis, enrolled in a pregnancy study. The source material was CD4+ T cells from peripheral blood mononuclear cells, sampled in the first trimester of pregnancy. The CDR3, as DNA: TGTGCCAGCATCCCGAGGGGGACCACAGGTTATAGCAATCAGCCCCAGCATTTT. It specifies CASIPRGTTGYSNQPQHF.